Listed below are T cell receptor beta chains from one sample, sequenced in a study of blood T cell repertoires in COVID-19. Sequencing used immunoSEQ multiplex PCR; TCRdb keeps in-frame clones, though not all of them. This table holds some 150,000 clones, approximately 83% found once. The sequenced material came from peripheral blood. Every receptor here comes from a woman aged 55-75 years with COVID-19, enrolled during active disease. Each CDR3 is given with its conserved first and last residue. Fields, in order: CDR3 protein, CDR3 DNA, D gene, V gene, clone size, J gene. The D gene is left open where the match is weak. Expanded clones are given a class, and other clones once, few, many or no size at all.

CDR3aa: CASSQDGVEFRELFF
CDR3nt: TGTGCCAGCAGCCAAGATGGTGTGGAGTTTCGGGAGCTGTTTTTT
d_gene: .
v_gene: TRBV3-1/TRBV3-2
abundance: .
j_gene: TRBJ2-2

CDR3aa: CATSKGGPETQYF
CDR3nt: TGTGCTACCTCAAAGGGGGGGCCGGAGACCCAGTACTTC
d_gene: .
v_gene: TRBV12-5
abundance: .
j_gene: TRBJ2-5

CDR3aa: CASSLDGTGTDTQYF
CDR3nt: TGTGCCAGCTCCTTAGACGGGACAGGCACAGATACGCAGTATTTT
d_gene: TRBD1
v_gene: TRBV18
abundance: .
j_gene: TRBJ2-3

CDR3aa: CASSRSGLGYTF
CDR3nt: TGTGCCAGCAGCCGGTCAGGGCTTGGCTACACCTTC
d_gene: .
v_gene: TRBV14
abundance: few
j_gene: TRBJ1-2

CDR3aa: CASSPQDRVGQPQHF
CDR3nt: TGTGCCAGCTCACCCCAGGACAGGGTTGGTCAGCCCCAGCATTTT
d_gene: TRBD1
v_gene: TRBV18
abundance: .
j_gene: TRBJ1-5

CDR3aa: CASSRDIPGGSYEQYF
CDR3nt: TGCGCCAGCTCCCGGGACATCCCGGGAGGATCCTACGAGCAGTACTTC
d_gene: .
v_gene: TRBV10-2
abundance: .
j_gene: TRBJ2-7

CDR3aa: CASSRSGGAFNEQFF
CDR3nt: TGTGCCAGCAGCCGGAGCGGGGGGGCCTTCAATGAGCAGTTCTTC
d_gene: TRBD2
v_gene: TRBV11-3
abundance: .
j_gene: TRBJ2-1

CDR3aa: CASSPPLGLAGNSYEQYF
CDR3nt: TGTGCCAGCTCACCACCCCTCGGACTAGCGGGGAACTCCTACGAGCAGTACTTC
d_gene: TRBD2
v_gene: TRBV18
abundance: .
j_gene: TRBJ2-7

CDR3aa: CASSFPLGQGPYEQYF
CDR3nt: TGTGCCAGCAGCTTTCCCCTGGGACAGGGACCCTACGAGCAGTACTTC
d_gene: TRBD1
v_gene: TRBV7-2
abundance: .
j_gene: TRBJ2-7

CDR3aa: CASSPRQGIPETQYF
CDR3nt: TGTGCCAGTAGTCCCCGACAGGGGATTCCAGAGACCCAGTACTTC
d_gene: TRBD1
v_gene: TRBV19
abundance: .
j_gene: TRBJ2-5

CDR3aa: CASSEAMAGGTNEKLFF
CDR3nt: TGTGCCAGCAGTGAAGCTATGGCAGGGGGGACTAATGAAAAACTGTTTTTT
d_gene: TRBD1
v_gene: TRBV6-1
abundance: .
j_gene: TRBJ1-4

CDR3aa: CASSQAGGADTQYF
CDR3nt: TGTGCCAGCAGCCAGGCGGGAGGGGCAGATACGCAGTATTTT
d_gene: TRBD2
v_gene: TRBV14
abundance: .
j_gene: TRBJ2-3

CDR3aa: CASSGGQGFEKLFF
CDR3nt: TGTGCCAGCAGTGGGGGACAGGGGTTTGAAAAACTGTTTTTT
d_gene: TRBD1
v_gene: TRBV2
abundance: .
j_gene: TRBJ1-4

CDR3aa: CAISGQGEMDTQYF
CDR3nt: TGTGCCATCAGTGGTCAGGGGGAGATGGATACGCAGTATTTT
d_gene: TRBD1
v_gene: TRBV10-3
abundance: .
j_gene: TRBJ2-3

CDR3aa: CASSFTQGYGYTF
CDR3nt: TGTGCCAGCAGCTTTACACAGGGTTATGGCTACACCTTC
d_gene: .
v_gene: TRBV11-2
abundance: .
j_gene: TRBJ1-2

CDR3aa: CASSLVGRVVDEQFF
CDR3nt: TGCGCCAGCAGCTTGGTAGGCAGGGTGGTCGATGAGCAGTTCTTC
d_gene: .
v_gene: TRBV5-1
abundance: .
j_gene: TRBJ2-1

CDR3aa: CARNGESGGVGVGETQYF
CDR3nt: TGTGCCAGAAATGGGGAAAGCGGGGGCGTAGGGGTAGGGGAGACCCAGTACTTC
d_gene: TRBD2
v_gene: TRBV19
abundance: .
j_gene: TRBJ2-5

CDR3aa: CASSSWDRQEIGYTF
CDR3nt: TGTGCCAGCAGCTCCTGGGACAGGCAGGAGATTGGCTACACCTTC
d_gene: TRBD1
v_gene: TRBV11-2
abundance: .
j_gene: TRBJ1-2